This T cell receptor beta chain is drawn from a study of chemoradiotherapy in HPV16-positive cancers. Study-wide points: HPV-specific T cells were functionally defined from only a couple of HPV16-positive patients.

V lost 1 base and J lost 3, with 12 bases in between. Germline values: CDR1 SGHDN, CDR2 FVKESK. The CDR3 is 15 amino acids. To note about this clone: Its antigen is currently unknown.

Clones were sequenced by immunoSEQ multiplex PCR, and TCRdb holds only the in-frame ones, with some missing. The repertoire consists of 4,000 to 5,500 clones, with about 76% occurring once and the leading ten covering around 5.6%. V is TRBV14 and J is TRBJ1-2; D possibly corresponds to TRBD1 (5 bases). Material: tumor tissue, obtained from a patient who underwent chemoradiotherapy. The TCR comes from a human donor with HPV-associated anogenital cancer. CDR3 in amino acids: CASSQGQGIDYGYTF. In nucleotides, the CDR3 is TGTGCCAGCAGCCAAGGTCAGGGAATCGACTATGGCTACACCTTC.